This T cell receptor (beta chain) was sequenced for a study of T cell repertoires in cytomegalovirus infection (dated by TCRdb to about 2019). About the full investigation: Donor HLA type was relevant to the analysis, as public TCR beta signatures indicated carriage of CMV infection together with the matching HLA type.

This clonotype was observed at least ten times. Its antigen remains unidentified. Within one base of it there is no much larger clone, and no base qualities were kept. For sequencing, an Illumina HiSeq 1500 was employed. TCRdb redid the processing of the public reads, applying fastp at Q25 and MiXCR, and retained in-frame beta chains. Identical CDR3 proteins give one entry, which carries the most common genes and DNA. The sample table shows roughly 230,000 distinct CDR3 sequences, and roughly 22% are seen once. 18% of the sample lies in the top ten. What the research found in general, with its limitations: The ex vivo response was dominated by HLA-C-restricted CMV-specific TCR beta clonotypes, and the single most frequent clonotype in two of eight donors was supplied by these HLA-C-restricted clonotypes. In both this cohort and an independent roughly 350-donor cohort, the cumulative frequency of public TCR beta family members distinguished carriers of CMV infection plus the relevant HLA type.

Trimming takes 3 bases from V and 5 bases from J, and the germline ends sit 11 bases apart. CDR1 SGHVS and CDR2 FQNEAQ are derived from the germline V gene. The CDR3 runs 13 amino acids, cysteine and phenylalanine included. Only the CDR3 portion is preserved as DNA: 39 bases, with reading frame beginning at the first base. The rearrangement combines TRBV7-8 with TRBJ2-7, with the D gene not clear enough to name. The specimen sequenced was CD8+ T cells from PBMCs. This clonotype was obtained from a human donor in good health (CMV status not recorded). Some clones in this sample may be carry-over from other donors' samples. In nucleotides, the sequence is TGTGCCAGCAGCTTGGGTGGGTCTAACGAGCAGTACTTC. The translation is CASSLGGSNEQYF.